This T cell receptor (beta chain) was documented in a study of blood T cell repertoires in COVID-19. Study in general: Samples of COVID-19 (acute and convalescent) were obtained from the United States, Italy and Spain. PBMCs, B-cell-depleted T cells, or T cells were the source of the cDNA or gDNA that made up the material.

Original handling: Estimation of nucleated cell counts relied on the amplification of reference gene primers. The protocol was immunoSEQ multiplex PCR, while the TCRdb copy is restricted to in-frame clones and leaves out a portion. V, J and clone size were drawn from that table, and D and trimming were deduced from the DNA. The table records 68,000 or so clones, 80% to 90% of them present only once. CDR3 length equals 14 residues. The V segment lost 9 bases and the J segment 9 bases; nucleotides outside the gene matches: 8. Germline loops: CDR1 WNHNN, CDR2 SYGVQD (reference sequence). This clone was recorded once.

The sequencing input was peripheral blood. The chain couples TRBV10-1 to TRBJ1-6, with 10 bases that match TRBD1. The receptor was derived from a man in his fifties with acute or convalescent COVID-19. The CDR3 loop is CASSRDRGTSPLHF. The CDR3 DNA sequence: TGCGCCAGTAGCCGGGACAGGGGTACTTCACCCCTCCACTTT.